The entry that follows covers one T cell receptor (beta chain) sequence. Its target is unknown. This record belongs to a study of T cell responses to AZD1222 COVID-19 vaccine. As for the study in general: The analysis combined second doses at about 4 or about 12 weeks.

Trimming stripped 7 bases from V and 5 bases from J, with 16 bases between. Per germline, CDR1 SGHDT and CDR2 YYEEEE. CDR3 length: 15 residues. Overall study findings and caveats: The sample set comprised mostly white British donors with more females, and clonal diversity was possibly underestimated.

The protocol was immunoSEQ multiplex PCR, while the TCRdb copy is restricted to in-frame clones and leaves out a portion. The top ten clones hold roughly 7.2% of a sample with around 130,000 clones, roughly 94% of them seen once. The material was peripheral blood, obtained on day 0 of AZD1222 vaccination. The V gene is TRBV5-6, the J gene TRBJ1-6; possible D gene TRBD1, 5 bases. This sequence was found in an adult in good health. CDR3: CASGDLGRNNSPLHF. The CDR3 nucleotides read TGTGCCAGCGGGGACTTGGGCCGGAATAATTCACCCCTCCACTTT.